This entry features one T cell receptor (beta chain) sequence. Its antigen is undetermined. Unique molecular identifiers were incorporated when the TCRbeta library was constructed. TCRdb reanalysed the PCR reads using MiXCR and keeps one entry per CDR3 protein. The sample yields a few hundred thousand distinct CDR3 sequences, about an eighth seen once. The record originates from a study of T-cell reconstitution after alpha-beta-depleted transplantation in children. The CDR3 sequence is 17 residues long. Looked up from germline, CDR1 is KGHSH and CDR2 is LQKENI. With 3 bases removed from V and 0 bases from J, the gap between germline ends came to 17 bases. General study findings and limits: Diversity and T-cell counts at one year after transplant derived mostly from new T cells. Some patients showed high day-60 TCRbeta diversity, which derived from surviving recipient T cells and thymic progenitors. Reportedly, alpha-beta T cells present about two months post-transplant originated from several hundred expanded clones of graft origin.

The TCR comes from a male patient younger than 18 who had a stem cell transplant for acute myeloid leukemia, so the T cells may come from the graft donor. The sequenced sample was PBMCs, mostly from graft donor cells, obtained 360 days after TCRalphabeta/CD19-depleted stem cell transplant. The chain carries TRBV18 and TRBJ2-5; a possible D gene is TRBD1 (6 bases). The CDR3 DNA sequence: TGTGCCAGCTCACCTCTGTTAAGGACAGCATACCAAGAGACCCAGTACTTC. Its protein is CASSPLLRTAYQETQYF.